A single T cell receptor beta chain is shown here with its context. Antigen: not known. Germline V lookup: CDR1 LNHNV, CDR2 YYDKDF (reference sequence). Trimming removed 8 bases from V and 7 bases from J, with 14 bases in between. The CDR3 extends over 13 amino acids. This record comes from a study of T-cell memory formation after mild COVID-19. For the study at large: The study found TCR clusters largely donor specific.

Constant-segment primers and 5'RACE yielded cDNA libraries for TCR alpha and TCR beta, each carrying sample barcodes and UMIs. In TCRdb, the 5' RACE reads were re-called with MiXCR into one record per CDR3 protein. The sample consists of approximately 450,000 distinct CDR3 sequences, 15% to 20% of them appearing once. Broader study findings: Chiefly within CM and EM were the contracting CD4+ clones; CD8+ ones were within EMRA. A second wave of clones peaked on day 37, and their SARS-CoV-2 specificity went unconfirmed.

J is TRBJ2-2 and V is TRBV15, with D possibly matching TRBD1 (5 bases). The sequenced material came from PBMCs or a T cell subset sorted from them (not recorded which). The sequence came from an adult woman who had mild COVID-19 (a few samples of this study predate the infection). Cell type and time point are not known. CDR3 nucleotide sequence: TGTGCCACCTCAGGGATGGTAGGCGGGGAGCTGTTTTTT. Translation gives CATSGMVGGELFF.